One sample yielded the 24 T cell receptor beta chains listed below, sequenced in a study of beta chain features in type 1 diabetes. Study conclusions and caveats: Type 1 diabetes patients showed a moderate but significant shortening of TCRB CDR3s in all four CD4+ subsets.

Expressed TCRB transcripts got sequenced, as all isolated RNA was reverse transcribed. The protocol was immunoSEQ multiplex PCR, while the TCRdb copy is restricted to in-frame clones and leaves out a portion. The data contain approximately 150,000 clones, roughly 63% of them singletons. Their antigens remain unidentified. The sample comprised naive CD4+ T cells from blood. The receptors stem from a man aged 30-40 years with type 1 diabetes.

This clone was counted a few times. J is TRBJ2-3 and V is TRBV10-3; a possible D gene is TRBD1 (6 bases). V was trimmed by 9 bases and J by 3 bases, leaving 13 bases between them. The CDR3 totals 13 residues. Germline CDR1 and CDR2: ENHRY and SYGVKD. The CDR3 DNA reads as TGTGCCATGCATAAGAGGGGGACAGATACGCAGTATTTT. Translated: CAMHKRGTDTQYF.

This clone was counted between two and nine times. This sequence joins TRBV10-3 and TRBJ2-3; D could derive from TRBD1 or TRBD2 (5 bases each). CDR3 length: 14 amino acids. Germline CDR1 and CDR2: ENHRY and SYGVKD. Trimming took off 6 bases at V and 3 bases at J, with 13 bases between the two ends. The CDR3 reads CAIRPGPQTDTQYF. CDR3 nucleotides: TGTGCCATCAGGCCGGGACCACAAACAGATACGCAGTATTTT.

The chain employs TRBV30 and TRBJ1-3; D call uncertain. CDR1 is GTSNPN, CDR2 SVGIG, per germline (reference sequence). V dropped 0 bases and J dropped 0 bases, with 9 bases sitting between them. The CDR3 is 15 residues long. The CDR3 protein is CAWSVSRISGNTIYF. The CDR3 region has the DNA TGTGCCTGGAGTGTATCAAGGATCTCTGGAAACACCATATATTTT.

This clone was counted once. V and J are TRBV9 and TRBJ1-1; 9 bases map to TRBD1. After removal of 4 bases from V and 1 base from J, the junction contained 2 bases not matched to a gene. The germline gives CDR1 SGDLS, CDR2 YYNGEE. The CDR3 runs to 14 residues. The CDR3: CASSRTGENTEAFF. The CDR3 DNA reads TGTGCCAGCAGCAGGACAGGGGAGAACACTGAAGCTTTCTTT.

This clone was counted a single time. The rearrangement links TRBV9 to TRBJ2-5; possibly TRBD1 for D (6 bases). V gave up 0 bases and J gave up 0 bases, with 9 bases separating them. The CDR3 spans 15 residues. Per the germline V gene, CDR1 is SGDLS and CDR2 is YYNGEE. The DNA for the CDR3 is TGTGCCAGCAGCGTAGGGACAGAGTACCAAGAGACCCAGTACTTC. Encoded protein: CASSVGTEYQETQYF.

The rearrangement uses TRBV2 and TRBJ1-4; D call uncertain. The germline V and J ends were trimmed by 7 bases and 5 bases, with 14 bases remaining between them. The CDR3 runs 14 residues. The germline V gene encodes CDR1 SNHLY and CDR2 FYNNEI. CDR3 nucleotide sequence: TGTGCCAGCAACGATGGAGCCCAGAATGAAAAACTGTTTTTT. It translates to CASNDGAQNEKLFF.

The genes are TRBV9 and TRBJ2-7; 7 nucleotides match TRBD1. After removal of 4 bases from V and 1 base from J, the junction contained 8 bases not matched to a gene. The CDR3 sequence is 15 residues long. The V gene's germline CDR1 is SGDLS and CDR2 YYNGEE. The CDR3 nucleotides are TGTGCCAGCAGCAGCCGGGACAGAGGATCCTACGAGCAGTACTTC. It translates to CASSSRDRGSYEQYF. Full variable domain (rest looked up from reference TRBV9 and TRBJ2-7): DSGVTQTPKHLITATGQRVTLRCSPRSGDLSVYWYQQSLDQGLQFLIQYYNGEERAKGNILERFSAQQFPDLHSELNLSSLELGDSALYFCASSSRDRGSYEQYFGPGTRLTVT.

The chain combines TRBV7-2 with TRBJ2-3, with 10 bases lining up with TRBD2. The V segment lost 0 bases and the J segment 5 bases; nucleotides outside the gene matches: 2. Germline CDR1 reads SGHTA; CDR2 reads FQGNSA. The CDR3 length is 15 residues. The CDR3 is CASSLASSGGDTQYF. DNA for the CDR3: TGTGCCAGCAGCTTAGCTTCTAGCGGGGGAGATACGCAGTATTTT.

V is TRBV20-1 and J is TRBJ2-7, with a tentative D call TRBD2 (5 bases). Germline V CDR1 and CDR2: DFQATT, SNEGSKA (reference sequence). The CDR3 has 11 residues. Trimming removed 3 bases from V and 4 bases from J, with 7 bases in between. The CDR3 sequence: CSASREYEQYF. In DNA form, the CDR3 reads TGCAGTGCTAGTAGGGAGTACGAGCAGTACTTC.

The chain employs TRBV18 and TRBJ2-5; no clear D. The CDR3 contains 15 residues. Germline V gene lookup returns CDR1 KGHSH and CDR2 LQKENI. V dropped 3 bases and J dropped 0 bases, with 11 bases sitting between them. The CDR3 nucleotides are TGTGCCAGCTCACCGAGAGAGCCGTACCAAGAGACCCAGTACTTC. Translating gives CASSPREPYQETQYF.

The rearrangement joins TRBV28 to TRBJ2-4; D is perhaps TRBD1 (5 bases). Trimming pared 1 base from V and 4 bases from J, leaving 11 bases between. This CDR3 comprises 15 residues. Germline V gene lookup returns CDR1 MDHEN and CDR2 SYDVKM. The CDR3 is CASSLFQGSKNIQYF. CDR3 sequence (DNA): TGTGCCAGCAGTTTATTTCAGGGATCAAAAAACATTCAGTACTTC.

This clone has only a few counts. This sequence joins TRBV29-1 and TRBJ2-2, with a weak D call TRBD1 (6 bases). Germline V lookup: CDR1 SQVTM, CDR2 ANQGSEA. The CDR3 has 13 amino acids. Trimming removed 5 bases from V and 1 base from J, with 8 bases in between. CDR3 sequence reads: CSVRGQNTGELFF. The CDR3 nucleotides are TGCAGCGTTAGGGGACAGAACACCGGGGAGCTGTTTTTT.

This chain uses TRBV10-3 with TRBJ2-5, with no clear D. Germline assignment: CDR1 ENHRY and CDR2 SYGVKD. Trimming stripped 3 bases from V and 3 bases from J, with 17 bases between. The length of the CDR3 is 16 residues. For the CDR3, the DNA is TGTGCCATCAGTGAATCCGACATCGCCAGTAAAGAGACCCAGTACTTC. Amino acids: CAISESDIASKETQYF.

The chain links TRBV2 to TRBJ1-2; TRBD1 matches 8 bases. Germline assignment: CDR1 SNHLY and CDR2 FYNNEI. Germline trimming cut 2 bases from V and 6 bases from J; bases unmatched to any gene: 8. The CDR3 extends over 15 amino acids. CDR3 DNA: TGTGCCAGCAGTGAAAATGATGGACAGGGAGATGGCTACACCTTC. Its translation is CASSENDGQGDGYTF.

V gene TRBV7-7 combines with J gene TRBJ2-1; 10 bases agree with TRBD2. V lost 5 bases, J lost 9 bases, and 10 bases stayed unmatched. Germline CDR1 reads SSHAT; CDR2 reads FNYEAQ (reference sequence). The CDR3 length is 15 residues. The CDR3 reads CASSQGTSDGSEQFF. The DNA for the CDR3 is TGTGCCAGCAGCCAAGGGACTAGCGACGGCTCTGAGCAGTTCTTC.

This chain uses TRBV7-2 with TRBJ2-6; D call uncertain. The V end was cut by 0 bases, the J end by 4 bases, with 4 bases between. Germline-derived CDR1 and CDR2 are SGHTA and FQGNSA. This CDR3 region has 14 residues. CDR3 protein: CASSLAGGANVLTF. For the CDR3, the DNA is TGTGCCAGCAGCTTAGCTGGGGGGGCCAACGTCCTGACTTTC.

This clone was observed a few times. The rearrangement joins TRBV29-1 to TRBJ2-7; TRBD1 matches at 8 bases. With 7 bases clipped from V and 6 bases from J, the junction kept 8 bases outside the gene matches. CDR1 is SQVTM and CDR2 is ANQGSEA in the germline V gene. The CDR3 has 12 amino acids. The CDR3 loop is CSARQGASEQYF. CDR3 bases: TGCAGCGCCAGGCAGGGGGCTAGCGAGCAGTACTTC.

CDR3 nucleotides: TGTGCCATCAGTGAAAGGGGGGATGGTTCACCCCTCCACTTT. This sequence encodes CAISERGDGSPLHF. V is TRBV10-3 and J is TRBJ1-6; possibly TRBD1 for D (6 bases). CDR3 length: 14 residues. Germline CDR1 reads ENHRY; CDR2 reads SYGVKD. Trimming shortened V by 3 bases and J by 9 bases, and 12 bases separated the two germline ends.

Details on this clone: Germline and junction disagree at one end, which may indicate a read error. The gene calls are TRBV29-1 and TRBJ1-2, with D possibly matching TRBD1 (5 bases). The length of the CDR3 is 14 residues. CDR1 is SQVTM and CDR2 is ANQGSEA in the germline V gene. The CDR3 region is CSVEGPGAGYGYTF. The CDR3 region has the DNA TGCAGCGTGGAAGGACCTGGGGCAGGCTATGGCTACACCTTC.

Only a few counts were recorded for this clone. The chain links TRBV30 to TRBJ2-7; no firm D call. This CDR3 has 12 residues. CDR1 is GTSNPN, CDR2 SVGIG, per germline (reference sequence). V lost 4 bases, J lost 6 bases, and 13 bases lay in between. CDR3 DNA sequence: TGTGCCTGGATAAGGACCAGTGGCGAGCAGTACTTC. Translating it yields CAWIRTSGEQYF.

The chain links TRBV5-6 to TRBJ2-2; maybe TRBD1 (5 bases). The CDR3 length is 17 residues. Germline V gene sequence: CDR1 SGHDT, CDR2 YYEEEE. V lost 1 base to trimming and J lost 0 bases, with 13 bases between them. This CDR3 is CASSLYLGPTNTGELFF. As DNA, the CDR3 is TGTGCCAGCAGCTTGTATCTGGGGCCGACGAACACCGGGGAGCTGTTTTTT.

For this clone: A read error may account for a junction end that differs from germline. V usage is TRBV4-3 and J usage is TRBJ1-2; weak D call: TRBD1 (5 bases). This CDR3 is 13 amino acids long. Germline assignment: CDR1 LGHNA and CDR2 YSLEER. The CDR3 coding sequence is TGCGCCAGCAGCCAAGATTATAGGGGTCGGGTCTCCTTC. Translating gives CASSQDYRGRVSF.

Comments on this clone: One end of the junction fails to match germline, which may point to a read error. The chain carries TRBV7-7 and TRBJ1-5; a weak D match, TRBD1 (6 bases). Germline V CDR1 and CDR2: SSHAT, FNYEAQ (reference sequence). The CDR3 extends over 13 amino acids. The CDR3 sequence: CASSLTGSEPQHF. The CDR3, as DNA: TGTGCTAGCAGCTTAACAGGGAGTGAGCCCCAGCATTTT.

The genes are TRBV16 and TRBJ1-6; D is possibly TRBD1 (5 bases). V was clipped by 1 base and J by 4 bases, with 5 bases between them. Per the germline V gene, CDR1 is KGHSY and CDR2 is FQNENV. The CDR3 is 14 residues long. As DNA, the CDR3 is TGTGCCAGCAGCCAATGGACATATAATTCACCCCTCCACTTT. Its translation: CASSQWTYNSPLHF.